The 27 T cell receptor beta chains reported below all come from one sample, sequenced in a study of T cells in women clearing cervical HPV infection. Sequenced by immunoSEQ multiplex PCR; TCRdb stores in-frame clones only, minus some. The sample totals about 18,000 clones. Sequencing input: blood buffy coat. All receptors come from a woman between 18 and 69 years old with a cervical HPV16 infection that either progressed to CIN3+ or cleared (not recorded which).

Note on this clone: The read ends 3 residues shy of where the CDR3 ends; the end is completed using the germline J gene. This chain connects TRBV5-1 to TRBJ1-1, with 11 bases fitting TRBD1. Trimming at V came to 3 bases and at J to 4 bases, leaving 2 bases not matched to a gene. This CDR3 has 14 amino acids. Germline CDR1 and CDR2: SGHRS and YFSETQ. The CDR3 DNA, read in part, is TGCGCCAGCAGCTCGGGACAGGGGGTCACTGAA. Residues: CASSSGQGVTE. The CDR3 reads in full as CASSSGQGVTEAFF.

Details on this clone: Sequencing ends 3 residues short of the CDR3 end; the germline J gene provides the rest. The chain employs TRBV5-1 and TRBJ2-5, with TRBD2 identical over 12 bases. This CDR3 has 14 residues. The V gene end was trimmed by 5 bases and the J gene end by 5 bases; junction bases not matched to a gene: 4. The germline gives CDR1 SGHRS, CDR2 YFSETQ. The covered CDR3 bases are TGCGCCAGCAGTCTCGGGACTAGCGGGGAGACC. It is translated as CASSLGTSGET. The CDR3 in its entirety is CASSLGTSGETQYF.

In the case of this clone: Read data end 3 residues before the CDR3 end; the end is taken from the germline J gene. The J gene is TRBJ1-3, the V gene TRBV19; 9 bases are a match to TRBD1. The CDR3 sequence is 18 residues long. The germline CDR1 and CDR2 sequences are LNHDA and SQIVND (reference sequence). V gave up 2 bases and J gave up 2 bases; unmatched junction bases: 10. Partial CDR3 DNA: TGTGCCAGTAGTATAACCGGGACAGGGATTCGCCCTGGAAACACC. Protein sequence: CASSITGTGIRPGNT. The entire CDR3 is CASSITGTGIRPGNTIYF.

The CDR3 is CASSLVQGTAGAGETQYF. The sequenced CDR3 bases are TGCGCCAGCAGCTTGGTTCAGGGGACGGCGGGAGCTGGGGAGACC. This chain joins TRBV5-1 and TRBJ2-5, with D possibly matching TRBD2 (7 bases). The read ends 3 residues early relative to the CDR3; the germline J gene fills the gap. The CDR3 spans 18 residues. Trimming left V 0 bases short and J 5 bases short, with 23 bases between. CDR1 and CDR2 from the germline V gene are SGHRS and YFSETQ.

Turning to this clone: The read stops 3 residues short of the end of the CDR3; the missing end is completed from the germline J gene. The gene calls are TRBV11-3 and TRBJ2-1; 9 bases agree with TRBD2. The CDR3 has 14 amino acids. V lost 6 bases, J lost 5 bases, and 5 bases stayed unmatched. The germline V gene encodes CDR1 SGHNT and CDR2 YENEEA. The chain's CDR3 is CASSAGGSNNEQFF. The CDR3 bases that were read are TGTGCCAGCAGTGCGGGGGGGTCCAACAATGAG.

Worth noting for this clone: Germline and junction disagree at one end, which may indicate a read error. The CDR3 is cut off 3 residues early in the read; its end comes from the germline J gene. J is TRBJ2-7 and V is TRBV4-2; 12 nucleotides match TRBD1. Germline V gene sequence: CDR1 LGHNA, CDR2 YNFKEQ. CDR3 length: 17 residues. CDR3 region: CASSQERWGTGGFEQYF. Partial CDR3 DNA: TGCGCCAGCAGCCAAGAGAGGTGGGGGACAGGGGGCTTCGAG.

As concerns this clone: The CDR3 end lies 3 residues beyond the end of the read and is filled in from the germline J gene. V gene TRBV5-5 combines with J gene TRBJ1-2, with D perhaps matching TRBD1 (5 bases). The CDR3 contains 15 residues. Per germline, CDR1 SGHKS and CDR2 YYEKEE (reference sequence). The CDR3 sequence is CASSLETGTDRGYTF. The DNA read from the CDR3 is TGTGCCAGCAGCTTGGAAACAGGTACGGACCGCGGC.

The sequenced CDR3 bases are TGTGCCAGCAGCTTAGTCGGCGGGAGGGCCCCAGATACG. Protein product: CASSLVGGRAPDT. The CDR3 in its entirety is CASSLVGGRAPDTQYF. This sequence joins TRBV7-3 and TRBJ2-3; 9 bases map to TRBD2. The CDR3 extends 3 residues past the end of the read, so its final part is completed from the germline J gene. Trimming cost V 2 bases and J 4 bases; bases outside gene matches: 7. CDR1 is SGHTA, CDR2 FQGTGA, per germline. This CDR3 spans 16 amino acids.

Details on this clone: Coverage ceases 3 residues before the CDR3 finishes, and the germline J gene fills in the end. The chain combines TRBV20-1 with TRBJ1-2, with D possibly being TRBD1 (6 bases). The germline V gene has CDR1 DFQATT and CDR2 SNEGSKA (reference sequence). The CDR3 has 14 amino acids. With 6 bases removed from V and 0 bases from J, the gap between germline ends came to 14 bases. CDR3 DNA, as far as it was read: TGCAGTGCAGGCGGGGGCAGAGCTAACTATGGC. Amino acid sequence: CSAGGGRANYG. The whole CDR3 is CSAGGGRANYGYTF.

With regard to this clone: The sequenced fragment ends 3 residues before the CDR3 boundary, so the rest is inferred from the germline J gene. The V call is TRBV19, the J call TRBJ1-3, with D perhaps matching TRBD1 (5 bases). Germline CDR1 is LNHDA and CDR2 is SQIVND (reference sequence). The CDR3 sequence is 13 residues long. Trimming removed 7 bases at V and 6 bases at J, with 13 bases between. CDR3 residues: CASTVQGLNTIYF. CDR3 bases read: TGTGCCAGTACGGTGCAGGGACTAAACACC.

Regarding this clone: The CDR3 end is not reached by the read, which stops 3 residues before it; the germline J gene fills it in. The chain recombines TRBV7-2 with TRBJ2-5; D gene uncertain. The germline gives CDR1 SGHTA, CDR2 FQGNSA. The V gene lost 1 base and the J gene lost 5 bases, with 8 bases spanning the gap. The CDR3 totals 13 residues. The CDR3 is CASSLELRETQYF. The CDR3 bases that were read are TGTGCCAGCAGCTTAGAACTACGGGAGACC.

Notes on this clone: The DNA ends 3 residues before the CDR3 does, and the rest of the CDR3 is filled in from the germline J gene. The chain has TRBV29-1 and TRBJ2-1; 10 positions agree with TRBD2. Germline trimming cut 4 bases from V and 4 bases from J; bases unmatched to any gene: 4. The CDR3 sequence is 14 residues long. The germline gives CDR1 SQVTM, CDR2 ANQGSEA. The CDR3 loop reads CSVGGTSVYNEQFF. CDR3 DNA (partial): TGCAGCGTTGGGGGGACTAGCGTTTACAATGAG.

About this clone: The read ends 3 residues before the CDR3 terminus; that terminus is restored from the germline J gene. The chain combines TRBV2 with TRBJ2-3, with a tentative D call TRBD1 (8 bases). Looked up from germline, CDR1 is SNHLY and CDR2 is FYNNEI. With 6 bases removed from V and 4 bases from J, the gap between germline ends came to 17 bases. The CDR3 has 15 residues. The covered CDR3 bases are TGTGCCAGCAGGGGGAGTACAGGGGGGGCAGATACG. This sequence encodes CASRGSTGGADT. The CDR3 as a whole reads CASRGSTGGADTQYF.

As to this clone: Read sequence stops 3 residues before the CDR3 end, and the germline J gene provides the missing end. The chain carries TRBV4-1 and TRBJ1-1; D might be TRBD1 (6 bases). Trimming took 2 bases from V and 5 from J, leaving 18 bases between them. The CDR3 loop spans 16 amino acids. Germline V gene data show CDR1 as MGHRA and CDR2 as YSYEKL. Here the CDR3 reads CASSQKSGVARTEAFF. CDR3 DNA (partial): TGCGCCAGCAGCCAAAAATCAGGGGTAGCTAGAACTGAA.

Concerning this clone itself: The read ends 3 residues shy of where the CDR3 ends; the end is completed using the germline J gene. J is TRBJ1-1 and V is TRBV7-6, with 7 bases aligning to TRBD1. The CDR3 has 13 residues. The J segment lost 1 base and the V segment lost 8 bases, leaving 4 bases of the junction unmatched. In germline, CDR1 is SGHVS, CDR2 FNYEAQ. Here the CDR3 reads CASRRDRNTEAFF. The sequenced part of the CDR3 DNA is TGTGCCAGCCGCCGGGACAGGAACACTGAA.

CDR3 sequence reads: CASSLLDRAGNSPLHF. The sequenced part of the CDR3 DNA is TGTGCCAGCAGTTTACTGGACAGGGCTGGAAATTCACCC. The chain is built from TRBV28 and TRBJ1-6, with 8 positions matching TRBD1. The DNA ends 3 residues before the CDR3 does, and the rest of the CDR3 is filled in from the germline J gene. J was trimmed by 7 bases and V by 2 bases; bases with no gene match: 7. Germline CDR1 MDHEN, CDR2 SYDVKM. The CDR3 contains 16 residues.

Concerning this clone: The read ends 3 residues shy of where the CDR3 ends; the end is completed using the germline J gene. The chain couples TRBV30 to TRBJ2-5; TRBD1 aligns across 8 bases. The germline V gene has CDR1 GTSNPN and CDR2 SVGIG (reference sequence). J was trimmed by 6 bases and V by 5 bases; bases with no gene match: 5. CDR3 length equals 12 residues. The sequenced CDR3 bases are TGTGCCTGGGCAGGGGGCGGGCAGACC. Its protein is CAWAGGGQT. The entire CDR3 sequence reads CAWAGGGQTQYF.

A word on this clone: The read ends 3 residues shy of where the CDR3 ends; the end is completed using the germline J gene. The V call is TRBV5-8, the J call TRBJ1-4; TRBD1 aligns across 9 bases. This CDR3 spans 15 amino acids. Germline CDR1 SGHTS, CDR2 YDEGEE. V dropped 1 base and J dropped 7; count of bases not matched to a gene: 5. The DNA read from the CDR3 is TGTGCCAGCAGCTTGATGGGGACAGGGATTGAAAAA. Its translation is CASSLMGTGIEK. The entire CDR3 sequence reads CASSLMGTGIEKLFF.

Concerning this clone itself: The CDR3 end falls 3 residues outside the read, so it is completed with the germline J gene. This chain uses TRBV7-6 with TRBJ2-5, with 10 bases that match TRBD2. Looked up from germline, CDR1 is SGHVS and CDR2 is FNYEAQ. This CDR3 is built from 14 residues. Germline trimming cut 5 bases from V and 5 bases from J; bases unmatched to any gene: 5. The CDR3 loop is CASSKPSGSETQYF. The CDR3 bases that were read are TGTGCCAGCAGCAAACCTAGCGGGAGCGAGACC.

With respect to this clone: The sequence runs out 3 residues before the end of the CDR3; the remainder is reconstructed from the germline J gene. The genes are TRBV30 and TRBJ1-2; D possibly corresponds to TRBD1 (6 bases). Germline V CDR1 and CDR2: GTSNPN, SVGIG (reference sequence). The length of the CDR3 is 15 residues. V was cut by 1 base and J by 5 bases, with 17 bases left in between. The DNA read from the CDR3 is TGTGCCTGGAGTGAGTCCTCGCAGGGGTGGTATGGC. Its translation: CAWSESSQGWYG. The whole CDR3 is CAWSESSQGWYGYTF.

Regarding this clone: The read terminates 3 residues before the CDR3 end, so the remaining end is supplied by the germline J gene. V usage is TRBV6-4 and J usage is TRBJ1-6, with TRBD1 identical over 7 bases. J gave up 8 bases and V 2 bases, and 9 bases lay outside the gene matches. The germline V gene has CDR1 MRHNA and CDR2 SNTAGT. The CDR3 is 16 amino acids. Partial CDR3 DNA: TGTGCCAGCAGTGACCCCACCGACAGGGCCTATTCACCC. It translates to CASSDPTDRAYSP. The complete CDR3 sequence is CASSDPTDRAYSPLHF.

Worth noting for this clone: The read is 3 residues too short to cover the CDR3 end, so that end is filled in from the germline J gene. Additional DNA sequences in this sample encode the identical CDR3. This sequence joins TRBV7-8 and TRBJ2-1, with TRBD2 identical over 8 bases. Germline CDR1 is SGHVS and CDR2 is FQNEAQ. V lost 0 bases, J lost 4 bases, and 2 bases stayed unmatched. The length of the CDR3 is 15 residues. This chain's CDR3 is CASSLAAGGYNEQFF. The CDR3 bases that were read are TGTGCCAGCAGCTTAGCGGCGGGGGGATACAATGAG.

With respect to this clone: The sequenced fragment ends 3 residues before the CDR3 boundary, so the rest is inferred from the germline J gene. The V and J genes are TRBV15 and TRBJ1-2; D possibly corresponds to TRBD1 (5 bases). Germline V gene data show CDR1 as LNHNV and CDR2 as YYDKDF (reference sequence). The V and J ends lost 3 bases and 4 bases respectively, with 15 bases between them. CDR3 size: 15 residues. CDR3 DNA (partial): TGTGCCACCAGCAGTTTATCAGGGATTGGCTATGGC. It is translated as CATSSLSGIGYG. The whole CDR3 reads CATSSLSGIGYGYTF.

In regard to this clone: The sequenced fragment ends 3 residues before the CDR3 boundary, so the rest is inferred from the germline J gene. The V call is TRBV3-1 (or the pseudogene TRBV3-2), the J call TRBJ2-1; D gene uncertain. The V gene's germline CDR1 is LGHDT and CDR2 YNNKEL (reference sequence). V gave up 6 bases and J gave up 1 base, with 13 bases separating them. This CDR3 contains 15 residues. The CDR3 loop is CASSSFIMSYNEQFF. The CDR3 bases that were read are TGTGCCAGCAGTTCCTTTATTATGTCCTACAATGAG.

As to this clone: The CDR3 goes on 3 residues after the read ends, and that part is filled in from the germline J gene. The chain uses TRBV7-8 and TRBJ1-1, with 7 bases aligning to TRBD1. This CDR3 is 17 amino acids long. With 0 bases clipped from V and 0 bases from J, the junction kept 7 bases outside the gene matches. Germline loops: CDR1 SGHVS, CDR2 FQNEAQ. The CDR3 DNA, read in part, is TGTGCCAGCAGCTTAGCTAGGGGGCAATGGGTGAACACTGAA. Its protein is CASSLARGQWVNTE. The CDR3 in full is CASSLARGQWVNTEAFF.

Notes on this clone: The read comes to an end 3 residues before the CDR3 does, leaving the germline J gene to fill in the end. The genes are TRBV12-3 or TRBV12-4 and TRBJ1-2; D is possibly TRBD1 (6 bases). CDR3 size: 13 residues. The CDR3 sequence is CASSPNRVWGYTF. The part of the CDR3 DNA that was read is TGTGCCAGCAGCCCTAACAGGGTTTGGGGC.

As for this clone: Sequencing ends 3 residues short of the CDR3 end; the germline J gene provides the rest. The chain employs TRBV20-1 and TRBJ2-5; TRBD2 aligns across 9 bases. The CDR3 covers 14 residues. Germline lookup yields CDR1 DFQATT and CDR2 SNEGSKA (reference sequence). Trimming cost V 3 bases and J 2 bases; bases outside gene matches: 4. The covered CDR3 bases are TGCAGTGCTAGCGCGGGGGGGCTGCAAGAGACC. Residues: CSASAGGLQET. In full, the CDR3 is CSASAGGLQETQYF.